The clone carrying this T cell receptor beta chain has just a few counts. This record belongs to a study of regulatory T cells in long-lasting Graves disease. Time point specified: newly diagnosed GD, antithyroid drugs for less than 3 months. Isolated PBMC RNA provided the starting material for the TCR library. TCR beta libraries were built with iRepertoire HTBI primers and Arm-PCR of CDR3 regions. TCRdb itself ran the multiplex PCR reads through MiXCR, one entry per CDR3 protein. The data hold about 530,000 distinct CDR3 sequences, with 15% to 20% observed a single time. These same records also appear under a second study, on T cells in Graves' hyperthyroidism and ophthalmopathy. That work contributes: It was uncontrolled infection, other autoimmune disease, pregnancy or lactation that excluded patients. Expanded thyroid clonotypes (above 0.001) were mostly also found in blood.

The material was peripheral blood mononuclear cells (PBMCs), obtained at new diagnosis, from a patient treated with antithyroid drugs. This TCR was sampled from a woman aged 40-60 years with Graves disease.

The CDR3 spells CASSRLRGPTEAFF. The CDR3 DNA follows: TGTGCCAGCAGCCGACTCAGGGGGCCGACTGAAGCTTTCTTT. The genes are TRBV11-3 and TRBJ1-1; 8 bases line up with TRBD1. CDR3 length: 14 residues. V lost 5 bases to trimming and J lost 5 bases; unmatched junction nucleotides: 7. Germline CDR1 and CDR2: SGHNT and YENEEA.